The 25 T cell receptor beta chains presented below share a single source sample, sequenced in a study of ipilimumab plus nivolumab after autologous stem cell transplantation (dated by TCRdb to the early 2020s). The library was generated by the immunoSEQ multiplex PCR assay. TCRdb re-hosts the immuneACCESS table, in-frame sequences only. Its copies lack some clones; in the studies checked, an unresolved V gene accounts for under half of them, and the cause for the rest is not known. The sample table lists 77,000 or so clones, 83% of them with a count of one. Approximately 2.2% of the sample is taken by the ten largest. This material consisted of PBMCs, taken in a trial of ipilimumab plus nivolumab as post-transplant consolidation. The receptors here all came from a male donor with diffuse large B-cell lymphoma.

The rearrangement joins TRBV6-1 to TRBJ2-3; D unclear. Germline CDR1 and CDR2: MNHNS and SASEGT. Trimming took 4 bases from V and 6 from J, leaving 5 bases between them. The CDR3 consists of 11 residues. The CDR3 coding sequence is TGTGCCAGCAGTGTAAGGGATACGCAGTATTTT. It translates to CASSVRDTQYF.

This clone has more than one count but fewer than ten. Here the CDR3 reads CASSKVGGGGEKLFF. The CDR3 DNA sequence: TGTGCCAGCAGCAAAGTTGGAGGGGGAGGTGAAAAACTGTTTTTT. The chain has TRBV21-1 and TRBJ1-4. TRBV21-1 is reported as a pseudogene. The CDR3 totals 15 residues.

The genes are TRBV5-1 and TRBJ2-5; tentative D call: TRBD2 (7 bases). Germline lookup yields CDR1 SGHRS and CDR2 YFSETQ. The V and J ends lost 4 bases and 1 base respectively, with 11 bases between them. The CDR3 is 14 residues long. The CDR3 loop is CASSPGGAQETQYF. In DNA form, the CDR3 reads TGCGCCAGCAGCCCGGGGGGCGCCCAAGAGACCCAGTACTTC.

The chain uses TRBV5-1 and TRBJ1-1; D unclear. Germline V lookup: CDR1 SGHRS, CDR2 YFSETQ. V shed 0 bases and J shed 2 bases, with 8 bases lying between them. This CDR3 is built from 14 residues. The CDR3 nucleotides read TGCGCCAGCAGCTTGGCTGCGGAAAACACTGAAGCTTTCTTT. It encodes CASSLAAENTEAFF.

The chain links TRBV2 to TRBJ2-2; 9 nucleotides line up with TRBD1. Trimming removed 6 bases from V and 4 bases from J; junction bases left unmatched: 9. CDR1 and CDR2 (germline): SNHLY, FYNNEI. The CDR3 is 16 residues long. The CDR3 here is CASSATGGVSTGELFF. The CDR3 coding sequence is TGTGCCAGCAGCGCTACAGGGGGCGTTAGCACCGGGGAGCTGTTTTTT.

J is TRBJ1-5 and V is TRBV2; TRBD1 might be the D (6 bases). The ends were cut back, 6 bases at V and 2 bases at J, with 14 bases in the middle. This CDR3 region has 15 residues. In germline, CDR1 is SNHLY, CDR2 FYNNEI. The CDR3 DNA follows: TGTGCCAGCAGAAAACAGGGAGGAGGCAATCAGCCCCAGCATTTT. Protein: CASRKQGGGNQPQHF.

The CDR3 spells CASSKVIPRPSYEQYF. The CDR3 coding sequence is TGTGCCAGCAGCAAAGTGATTCCCAGGCCTTCCTACGAGCAGTACTTC. This chain uses TRBV21-1 with TRBJ2-7; the table's D call TRBD1 went unverified against the DNA. TRBV21-1 is described as a pseudogene. This CDR3 contains 16 residues.

The rearrangement uses TRBV5-5 and TRBJ2-5; no clear D gene. V lost 2 bases, J lost 4 bases, and 12 bases lay in between. This CDR3 region has 14 residues. Looked up from germline, CDR1 is SGHKS and CDR2 is YYEKEE (reference sequence). DNA of the CDR3: TGTGCCAGCAGCTTTTCTCCCGAAGGAGAGACCCAGTACTTC. Translated, it gives CASSFSPEGETQYF.

The chain joins TRBV2 to TRBJ1-2; no reliable D call. This CDR3 is built from 13 residues. In germline, CDR1 is SNHLY, CDR2 FYNNEI. V lost 3 bases, J lost 4 bases, and 9 bases lay in between. This CDR3 reads CASSESPVYGYTF. The DNA of the CDR3 is TGTGCCAGCAGTGAGTCCCCGGTCTATGGCTACACCTTC.

This clone came up a few times. The V call is TRBV29-1, the J call TRBJ1-1; D possibly corresponds to TRBD1 (6 bases). The CDR3 contains 12 residues. CDR1 and CDR2 from the germline V gene are SQVTM and ANQGSEA. V was shortened by 5 bases and J by 4 bases, with 11 bases between the two germline ends. CDR3 in amino acids: CSVHGGSTEAFF. The CDR3 region has the DNA TGCAGCGTTCATGGGGGCTCCACTGAAGCTTTCTTT.

The chain is built from TRBV6-4 and TRBJ2-1; TRBD2 agrees at 8 bases. Trimming cost V 4 bases and J 6 bases; bases outside gene matches: 8. This CDR3 contains 15 residues. From germline, CDR1 is MRHNA and CDR2 SNTAGT. The CDR3 sequence is CASSVGLAGPNEQFF. CDR3 nucleotides: TGTGCCAGCAGTGTCGGGCTAGCGGGTCCCAATGAGCAGTTCTTC.

J is TRBJ1-2 and V is TRBV9, with a weak D call TRBD1 (5 bases). V lost 0 bases and J lost 0, with 15 bases in between. The CDR3 length is 17 residues. Germline V gene lookup returns CDR1 SGDLS and CDR2 YYNGEE. The CDR3 region is CASSVGAGTEANYGYTF. The CDR3 bases are TGTGCCAGCAGCGTAGGTGCAGGGACGGAGGCTAACTATGGCTACACCTTC.

The chain has TRBV7-2 and TRBJ2-3; D ambiguous. This CDR3 comprises 14 residues. V lost 1 base to trimming and J lost 4 bases, with 9 bases between them. Germline lookup yields CDR1 SGHTA and CDR2 FQGNSA. This chain's CDR3 is CASSLVGPPDTQYF. For the CDR3, the DNA is TGTGCCAGCAGCTTAGTTGGGCCCCCAGATACGCAGTATTTT. Complete variable domain (other parts from reference TRBV7-2 and TRBJ2-3): GAGVSQSPSNKVTEKGKDVELRCDPISGHTALYWYRQSLGQGLEFLIYFQGNSAPDKSGLPSDRFSAERTGGSVSTLTIQRTQQEDSAVYLCASSLVGPPDTQYFGPGTRLTVL.

This clone was seen only once. The rearrangement links TRBV7-2 to TRBJ2-3; a weak D match, TRBD2 (6 bases). CDR1 and CDR2 from the germline V gene are SGHTA and FQGNSA. This CDR3 spans 14 amino acids. Between the trimmed V and J ends, which lost 5 bases and 7 bases, there was a span of 16 bases. CDR3 nucleotide sequence: TGTGCCAGCAGCGGACGGGACTCCCCCAATACGCAGTATTTT. It yields the protein CASSGRDSPNTQYF.

The chain combines TRBV5-1 with TRBJ1-6, with D possibly matching TRBD1 (5 bases). CDR3 length: 14 amino acids. Trimming left V 4 bases short and J 6 bases short, with 11 bases between. Germline CDR1 and CDR2: SGHRS and YFSETQ. The DNA for the CDR3 is TGCGCCAGCAGCCTCATCGGGGGTAATTCACCCCTCCACTTT. This codes for CASSLIGGNSPLHF.

V gene TRBV14 combines with J gene TRBJ1-1; weak D call: TRBD1 (6 bases). Germline values: CDR1 SGHDN, CDR2 FVKESK. The CDR3 has 15 amino acids. V gave up 4 bases and J gave up 1 base, with 13 bases separating them. CDR3 loop: CASSPNRARNTEAFF. The DNA for the CDR3 is TGTGCCAGCAGCCCGAACAGGGCCCGGAACACTGAAGCTTTCTTT.

The chain combines TRBV12-5 with TRBJ2-2, with D perhaps assigned TRBD1 or TRBD2 (6 bases each). The CDR3 extends over 15 amino acids. The V end lost 7 bases, the J end lost 4 bases, and 16 bases lay between the germline ends. Germline loops: CDR1 LGHNT, CDR2 FRNRAP. The CDR3 DNA reads TGTGCTAGTGCCCTAAGGGGGGTAGGCACCGGGGAGCTGTTTTTT. Its translation is CASALRGVGTGELFF.

This chain joins TRBV6-6 and TRBJ1-5; D call uncertain. Germline V gene sequence: CDR1 MNHNY, CDR2 SVGAGI (reference sequence). Between the trimmed V and J ends, which lost 5 bases and 5 bases, there was a span of 19 bases. The CDR3 spans 16 residues. CDR3 bases: TGTGCCAGCAGTCCCGGCCCCCTGGGGAGGGATCAGCCCCAGCATTTT. Amino acids: CASSPGPLGRDQPQHF.

The genes are TRBV20-1 and TRBJ1-1, with D hard to call. Germline V gene sequence: CDR1 DFQATT, CDR2 SNEGSKA (reference sequence). V lost 0 bases to trimming and J lost 6 bases, with 5 bases between them. The CDR3 contains 11 residues. In DNA, the CDR3 is TGCAGTGCTAGAGATCCCCCTGAAGCTTTCTTT. Amino acids: CSARDPPEAFF.

In regard to this clone: The same CDR3 also results from other DNA sequences found in this sample. The V gene is TRBV6-5, the J gene TRBJ1-6; TRBD1 matches at 8 bases. The V segment lost 5 bases and the J segment 11 bases; nucleotides outside the gene matches: 5. Germline V gene data show CDR1 as MNHEY and CDR2 as SVGAGI. The CDR3 sequence is 13 residues long. Here the CDR3 DNA reads TGTGCCAGCAGTACTGACAGGGGTCCACCCCTCCACTTT. Encoded protein: CASSTDRGPPLHF.

The J gene is TRBJ1-1, the V gene TRBV15; TRBD1 matches 8 bases. J was trimmed by 2 bases and V by 1 base; bases with no gene match: 6. Germline V gene sequence: CDR1 LNHNV, CDR2 YYDKDF (reference sequence). This CDR3 has 16 residues. The CDR3 DNA is TGTGCCACCAGCAGAGGAGGAGACAGGGGAAACACTGAAGCTTTCTTT. Its translation: CATSRGGDRGNTEAFF.

This rearrangement joins TRBV4-3 to TRBJ1-1; D not certain. The CDR3 consists of 15 residues. The V and J ends lost 1 base and 0 bases respectively, with 9 bases between them. In germline, CDR1 is LGHNA, CDR2 YSLEER. CDR3 nucleotides: TGCGCCAGCAGCCAAGCTCATGCCTTGAACACTGAAGCTTTCTTT. Protein: CASSQAHALNTEAFF.

The chain carries TRBV14 and TRBJ2-3, with a weak D call TRBD2 (6 bases). Deletions cut 8 bases from V and 5 bases from J, with 11 bases between. This CDR3 has 12 residues. In germline, CDR1 is SGHDN, CDR2 FVKESK. The CDR3 DNA reads TGTGCCAGCTCCGTGGGAGGAGATACGCAGTATTTT. Amino acid sequence: CASSVGGDTQYF.

The genes are TRBV18 and TRBJ2-3; the match to TRBD1 covers 8 bases. Germline-derived CDR1 and CDR2 are KGHSH and LQKENI. V dropped 6 bases and J dropped 6; count of bases not matched to a gene: 11. The CDR3 sequence is 15 residues long. The CDR3 DNA follows: TGTGCCAGCTCCCGGACAGGGTCCTACTCCGATACGCAGTATTTT. Its protein is CASSRTGSYSDTQYF.

The CDR3 sequence is CASTPQGARVDTQYF. CDR3 nucleotides: TGTGCCAGCACTCCCCAGGGGGCTAGGGTAGATACGCAGTATTTT. This rearrangement joins TRBV6-5 to TRBJ2-3; 8 bases align to TRBD1. Trimming at V came to 7 bases and at J to 5 bases, leaving 11 bases not matched to a gene. This CDR3 has 15 residues. From germline, CDR1 is MNHEY and CDR2 SVGAGI.